This section outlines one T cell receptor beta chain sequence together with its context. The data were obtained in a study of blood T cell repertoires in COVID-19. The method was immunoSEQ multiplex PCR; TCRdb's version includes in-frame clones alone and lacks a portion of them. The sample consists of some 270,000 clones, approximately 85% of them appearing once. The CDR3 length is 15 residues. The V gene lost 4 bases and the J gene lost 7 bases, with 17 bases spanning the gap. Germline lookup yields CDR1 LGHNA and CDR2 YSLEER. V usage is TRBV4-3 and J usage is TRBJ1-5, with D hard to call. Sequenced material: PBMCs or T cells enriched from blood (not recorded which). This TCR was sampled from a woman between 50 and 59 years old with acute COVID-19. CDR3 coding DNA: TGCGCCAGCAGCCCACGAGGGCCCTACAGACAGCCCCAGCATTTT. Its translation is CASSPRGPYRQPQHF.